A single sample is the source of the 5 T cell receptor beta chains below, sequenced in a study of T cells in Graves' hyperthyroidism and ophthalmopathy. TCR beta CDR3 regions were amplified from RNA transcripts. First-round RT-PCR of the TCR CDR3 relied on the HTBI primer set. TCRdb passed the multiplex PCR reads through MiXCR, listing each CDR3 protein once. The sample consists of fewer than 650,000 distinct CDR3 sequences, about 14% of them appearing once. The sequencing sample was made of blood. These receptors all stem from a woman aged 18-35 years with Graves' ophthalmopathy.

This chain uses TRBV4-3 with TRBJ2-7, with D hard to call. The V gene lost 0 bases and the J gene lost 5 bases, with 29 bases spanning the gap. CDR3 size: 20 residues. CDR1 and CDR2 (germline): LGHNA, YSLEER. The CDR3 DNA is TGCGCCAGCAGCCAAGATCGGGTCACCTGGGGTCACCCTTCTCCTGACGAGCAGTACTTC. Its protein is CASSQDRVTWGHPSPDEQYF.

V is TRBV27 and J is TRBJ1-6, with 7 bases lining up with TRBD1. V shed 0 bases and J 3 bases; nucleotides not matched to a gene: 5. Germline-derived CDR1 and CDR2 are MNHEY and SMNVEV (reference sequence). CDR3 length: 17 amino acids. DNA for the CDR3: TGTGCCAGCAGTTTATCGGGACAGCTTTACTATAATTCACCCCTCCACTTT. Residues: CASSLSGQLYYNSPLHF.

In its sample, this clonotype was seen a few times. The chain uses TRBV4-1 and TRBJ2-5; D perhaps matches TRBD1 (6 bases). Germline V gene lookup returns CDR1 MGHRA and CDR2 YSYEKL. The CDR3 consists of 12 residues. Trimming left V 1 base short and J 7 bases short, with 7 bases between. This CDR3 is CASSQVTGTQYF. In DNA, the CDR3 is TGCGCCAGCAGCCAAGTGACAGGGACCCAGTACTTC.

At least ten counts were recorded for this clonotype. The chain couples TRBV15 to TRBJ2-7; D might be TRBD2 (7 bases). Trimming removed 0 bases from V and 0 bases from J, with 18 bases in between. Germline assignment: CDR1 LNHNV and CDR2 YYDKDF (reference sequence). The length of the CDR3 is 18 residues. The CDR3 is CATSRDWEGTRSSYEQYF. The DNA for the CDR3 is TGTGCCACCAGCAGAGATTGGGAGGGGACACGGAGCTCCTACGAGCAGTACTTC.

This clonotype was seen a handful of times. The chain employs TRBV9 and TRBJ1-1; D unresolved. Trimming cost V 0 bases and J 8 bases, with 14 bases left between them. Germline V gives CDR1 SGDLS, CDR2 YYNGEE. This CDR3 contains 14 residues. The CDR3 nucleotides are TGTGCCAGCAGCGTAGAGGCAAGGAGCGGGGAAGCTTTCTTT. This encodes CASSVEARSGEAFF.